One T cell receptor (beta chain) is described in this entry. The CDR3 consists of 14 residues. Germline CDR1 PRHDT, CDR2 FYEKMQ (reference sequence). Germline trimming cut 2 bases from V and 6 bases from J; bases unmatched to any gene: 5. This sample stems from a study of control samples from healthy donors and cancer patients. Repertoires were generated with immunoSEQ multiplex PCR, while TCRdb's copy carries only in-frame clones and drops some. Found here are about 38,000 clones, about 83% of them singletons; the top ten hold 20% to 25%. The TCR originated in a woman aged 55-75 years with lung cancer. The gene calls are TRBV13 and TRBJ2-7, with TRBD1 matching 9 bases. Sequenced sample: PBMCs. The CDR3 protein is CASSLSGTGSEQYF. The CDR3, as DNA: TGTGCCAGCAGCTTAAGCGGGACAGGGAGCGAGCAGTACTTC.